This T cell receptor beta chain was captured by sequencing in a study of identical twins. The germline gives CDR1 SGHRS, CDR2 YFSETQ. V was cut by 4 bases and J by 3 bases, with 14 bases left in between. This CDR3 region has 14 residues. TCRdb recomputed calls from the 5' RACE reads with MiXCR, one row per CDR3 protein. The sample lists 650,000 to 750,000 distinct CDR3 sequences, around 21% occurring once. This clonotype was seen a handful of times. The same data also went into a second study, on T cells expressing NK-cell markers. Turning to that study: Dominant NKG2C+ clonotypes made up roughly 1.0-7.0% of CD8+ T cells in roughly six donors.

The V call is TRBV5-1, the J call TRBJ2-7; a weak D match, TRBD2 (6 bases). The sequence came from a woman younger than 30 in good health. Material for sequencing was PBMCs. CDR3 amino acids: CASSAGGPYYEQYF. The CDR3 coding sequence is TGCGCCAGCAGCGCCGGGGGACCCTACTACGAGCAGTACTTC.